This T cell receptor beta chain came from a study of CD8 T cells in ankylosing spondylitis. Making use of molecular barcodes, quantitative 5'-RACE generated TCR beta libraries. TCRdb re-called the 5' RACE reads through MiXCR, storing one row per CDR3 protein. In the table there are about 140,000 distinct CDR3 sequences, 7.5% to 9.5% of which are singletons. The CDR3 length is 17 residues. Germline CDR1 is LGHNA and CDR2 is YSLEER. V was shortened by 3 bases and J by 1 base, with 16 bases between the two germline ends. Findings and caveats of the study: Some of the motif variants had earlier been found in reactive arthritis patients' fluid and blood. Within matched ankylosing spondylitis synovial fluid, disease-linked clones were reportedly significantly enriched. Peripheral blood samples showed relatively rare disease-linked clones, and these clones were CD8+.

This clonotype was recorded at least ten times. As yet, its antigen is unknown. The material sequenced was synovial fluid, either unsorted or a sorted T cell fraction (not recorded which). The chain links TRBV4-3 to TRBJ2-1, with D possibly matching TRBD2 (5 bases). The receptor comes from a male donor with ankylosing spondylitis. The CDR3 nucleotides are TGCGCCAGCAGCCAGGGAGTAGGTCGCGGGTCCTACAATGAGCAGTTCTTC. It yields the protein CASSQGVGRGSYNEQFF.